The following is a T cell receptor (beta chain) sequence with its context. Its target is not known. Germline V gives CDR1 MDHEN, CDR2 SYDVKM. J lost 5 bases, V lost 4 bases, and 6 bases had no gene match. The CDR3 contains 16 residues. Adult donors, all healthy and HIV-negative, had no recent acute infections or vaccinations. Naive CD45RA+ and memory CD45RA-negative subsets were split from CD4+ cells. The entry originates in a study of shared clonotypes between healthy human individuals. Study results and caveats: Naive subsets usually exceeded memory subsets in estimated richness.

Every immunoSEQ plate was one replicate of a subset's evenly spread DNA. The method was immunoSEQ multiplex PCR; TCRdb's version includes in-frame clones alone and lacks a portion of them. The sample holds roughly 1,600,000 clones, approximately 98.5% seen once. The sample consisted of naive CD4+ T cells sorted from blood. Noted subset: CD45RA+ positively selected. The chain recombines TRBV28 with TRBJ2-3, with 13 bases aligning to TRBD2. The origin of this receptor is a man aged 25-45 years in good health. The CDR3, as DNA: TGTGCCAGCAGTTCGAGACTAGCGGGAGGTGGAGATACGCAGTATTTT. This encodes CASSSRLAGGGDTQYF.